The 20 T cell receptor beta chains in this list originate from one sample, sequenced in a study of T cell responses to AZD1222 COVID-19 vaccine (dated by TCRdb to the early 2020s). According to the study, the label for this sample's time point signals: baseline before first vaccination. Library method: the immunoSEQ multiplex PCR assay. Imported from immuneACCESS, the table was reduced by TCRdb to in-frame sequences with V and J called. These copies leave out some clones; in studies compared against another copy, an unresolved V gene accounts for under half, and the cause of the remainder is not known. The sample profile shows tens of thousands of clones; roughly four fifths of them were found once. The leading ten clones occupy over 5% of the sample. Sequenced here: peripheral blood, sampled on day 0 of AZD1222 vaccination. These receptors all stem from an adult in good health.

The chain is built from TRBV2 and TRBJ2-7; D is undetermined. Trimming took off 4 bases at V and 3 bases at J, with 1 base between the two ends. In germline, CDR1 is SNHLY, CDR2 FYNNEI. CDR3 size: 10 residues. The CDR3 DNA follows: TGTGCCAGCAGTGTCTACGAGCAGTACTTC. Translated: CASSVYEQYF.

V and J are TRBV4-3 and TRBJ1-6; no clear D. The V end lost 0 bases, the J end lost 8 bases, and 11 bases lay between the germline ends. CDR3 length: 15 amino acids. Per germline, CDR1 LGHNA and CDR2 YSLEER. CDR3 bases: TGCGCCAGCAGCCAAGATCTGGCTCCCGATTCACCCCTCCACTTT. Residues: CASSQDLAPDSPLHF.

The V and J genes are TRBV11-2 and TRBJ1-1, with a weak D call TRBD1 (6 bases). The germline V gene encodes CDR1 SGHAT and CDR2 FQNNGV. V dropped 5 bases and J dropped 0 bases, with 19 bases sitting between them. The CDR3 sequence is 17 residues long. CDR3 nucleotide sequence: TGTGCCAGCAGCCCCCTCCCGCTCGGACAGCTGAACACTGAAGCTTTCTTT. Translation gives CASSPLPLGQLNTEAFF.

This chain joins TRBV7-2 and TRBJ1-1; possibly TRBD1 for D (6 bases). CDR1 is SGHTA and CDR2 is FQGNSA in the germline V gene. This CDR3 contains 16 residues. Trimming stripped 4 bases from V and 6 bases from J, with 21 bases between. The CDR3 protein is CASSSRTGSSYAEAFF. The CDR3 nucleotides read TGTGCCAGCAGCTCACGCACAGGGAGCTCCTACGCTGAAGCTTTCTTT.

The chain carries TRBV5-4 and TRBJ1-1, with 9 bases fitting TRBD1. With V trimmed by 2 bases and J by 4 bases, 6 bases remained unmatched. This CDR3 is built from 15 residues. Per the germline V gene, CDR1 is SGHNT and CDR2 is YYREEE (reference sequence). CDR3 sequence: CASSLTGGWSTEAFF. DNA of the CDR3: TGTGCCAGCAGCTTAACAGGGGGCTGGAGCACTGAAGCTTTCTTT.

CDR3 sequence: CASSLDPAGNSPLHF. The CDR3 DNA follows: TGTGCCAGCAGCTTAGATCCGGCCGGGAATTCACCCCTCCACTTT. V and J are TRBV11-3 and TRBJ1-6; D remains ambiguous. V dropped 0 bases and J dropped 7 bases, with 10 bases sitting between them. Looked up from germline, CDR1 is SGHNT and CDR2 is YENEEA. This CDR3 has 15 amino acids.

The chain couples TRBV9 to TRBJ2-5; 7 bases are a match to TRBD2. The V gene's germline CDR1 is SGDLS and CDR2 YYNGEE. The CDR3 has 15 amino acids. V lost 3 bases and J lost 1; bases outside the gene matches: 6. The CDR3 DNA reads TGTGCCAGCAGCGGGGGACTACCTCGCCAAGAGACCCAGTACTTC. Amino acid sequence: CASSGGLPRQETQYF. The whole variable domain, remainder taken from reference TRBV9 and TRBJ2-5, is DSGVTQTPKHLITATGQRVTLRCSPRSGDLSVYWYQQSLDQGLQFLIQYYNGEERAKGNILERFSAQQFPDLHSELNLSSLELGDSALYFCASSGGLPRQETQYFGPGTRLLVL.

The chain is built from TRBV6-5 and TRBJ2-7; D not certain. Germline CDR1 MNHEY, CDR2 SVGAGI. CDR3 length: 13 residues. V lost 0 bases to trimming and J lost 1 base, with 4 bases between them. Written as DNA, the CDR3 is TGTGCCAGCAGTTACTCGGCTTCCTACGAGCAGTACTTC. This translates into CASSYSASYEQYF.

The chain employs TRBV11-3 and TRBJ1-3; D unresolved. Trimming took 1 base from V and 0 from J, leaving 10 bases between them. CDR3 length equals 16 residues. The germline gives CDR1 SGHNT, CDR2 YENEEA. The CDR3 sequence is CASSLGAPNSGNTIYF. DNA for the CDR3: TGTGCCAGCAGCTTAGGAGCCCCGAACTCTGGAAACACCATATATTTT.

This clone was counted between two and nine times. This chain connects TRBV24-1 to TRBJ2-2; tentative D call: TRBD1 (5 bases). Germline-derived CDR1 and CDR2 are KGHDR and SFDVKD. Trimming shortened V by 4 bases and J by 3 bases, and 11 bases separated the two germline ends. The CDR3 is made up of 15 amino acids. CDR3 nucleotide sequence: TGTGCCACCAGTGACCGACAGTCCTACACCGGGGAGCTGTTTTTT. Residues: CATSDRQSYTGELFF.

This sequence joins TRBV5-1 and TRBJ1-1; 9 positions agree with TRBD1. Per the germline V gene, CDR1 is SGHRS and CDR2 is YFSETQ. The V gene end was trimmed by 4 bases and the J gene end by 5 bases; junction bases not matched to a gene: 9. This CDR3 contains 15 residues. Here the CDR3 reads CASSASGTGITEAFF. CDR3 DNA: TGCGCCAGCAGCGCCTCCGGGACAGGGATAACTGAAGCTTTCTTT. Full variable domain (rest looked up from reference TRBV5-1 and TRBJ1-1): KAGVTQTPRYLIKTRGQQVTLSCSPISGHRSVSWYQQTPGQGLQFLFEYFSETQRNKGNFPGRFSGRQFSNSRSEMNVSTLELGDSALYLCASSASGTGITEAFFGQGTRLTVV.

The chain combines TRBV2 with TRBJ1-5, with D possibly being TRBD1 (5 bases). This CDR3 has 13 amino acids. V lost 7 bases to trimming and J lost 2 bases, with 9 bases between them. CDR1 and CDR2 from the germline V gene are SNHLY and FYNNEI. The CDR3 nucleotides are TGTGCCAGCAAGGGCAGGGGCAATCAGCCCCAGCATTTT. It specifies CASKGRGNQPQHF.

The chain has TRBV4-1 and TRBJ1-6; 7 bases line up with TRBD1. V lost 2 bases, J lost 6 bases, and 4 bases stayed unmatched. CDR3 length: 15 residues. Germline CDR1 is MGHRA and CDR2 is YSYEKL. CDR3 loop: CASSQLTGSNSPLHF. The CDR3 nucleotides read TGCGCCAGCAGCCAATTGACAGGGTCTAATTCACCCCTCCACTTT.

The V and J genes are TRBV6-2 or TRBV6-3 and TRBJ2-5, with 11 bases matching TRBD2. J lost 3 bases, V lost 2 bases, and 2 bases had no gene match. CDR3 length: 15 amino acids. Germline V gene sequence: CDR1 MNHEY, CDR2 SVGEGT. CDR3 region: CASSYIAGGKETQYF. The CDR3 DNA reads TGTGCCAGCAGTTACATAGCGGGGGGGAAAGAGACCCAGTACTTC.

The chain couples TRBV7-9 to TRBJ1-2, with no clear D. Germline V gene data show CDR1 as SEHNR and CDR2 as FQNEAQ (reference sequence). V shed 1 base and J shed 1 base, with 4 bases lying between them. The CDR3 is 13 amino acids. CDR3 in DNA: TGTGCCAGCAGCTTAGACGGTAACTATGGCTACACCTTC. Protein sequence: CASSLDGNYGYTF.

The V gene is TRBV11-3, the J gene TRBJ2-3; no firm D call. Trimming cost V 7 bases and J 1 base, with 18 bases left between them. CDR3 length: 16 amino acids. Germline V gene data show CDR1 as SGHNT and CDR2 as YENEEA. CDR3 sequence (DNA): TGTGCCAGCACCCCGGGCCCTCAGTGGGGCACAGATACGCAGTATTTT. Amino acid sequence: CASTPGPQWGTDTQYF.

The J gene is TRBJ1-5, the V gene TRBV7-4; 10 positions match TRBD1. J gave up 11 bases and V 3 bases, and 16 bases lay outside the gene matches. This CDR3 is 17 amino acids long. From germline, CDR1 is SGHVT and CDR2 SQSDAQ. The CDR3 DNA reads TGTGCCAGCAGCTTCGAGGGACAGGGGATATGTCTTCGGGCCCAGCATTTT. It codes for CASSFEGQGICLRAQHF.

This rearrangement joins TRBV4-3 to TRBJ2-4; D is possibly TRBD1 or TRBD2 (5 bases each). Germline V lookup: CDR1 LGHNA, CDR2 YSLEER. Trimming pared 4 bases from V and 3 bases from J, leaving 16 bases between. The CDR3 is made up of 16 amino acids. The CDR3 region is CASSPGTSGDKNIQYF. The CDR3 coding sequence is TGCGCCAGCAGCCCAGGGACCTCTGGGGACAAAAACATTCAGTACTTC.

This chain joins TRBV6-2 or TRBV6-3 and TRBJ2-2; no clear D. CDR1 is MNHEY, CDR2 SVGEGT, per germline. V was shortened by 4 bases and J by 0 bases, with 12 bases between the two germline ends. This CDR3 contains 16 residues. The CDR3 nucleotides are TGTGCCAGCAGTTTGGCGTTCCTAACGAACACCGGGGAGCTGTTTTTT. This codes for CASSLAFLTNTGELFF.

This clone was detected only a few times. This chain links TRBV3-1 (or the pseudogene TRBV3-2) with TRBJ2-1; D is perhaps TRBD2 (5 bases). The CDR3 consists of 13 residues. The germline gives CDR1 LGHDT, CDR2 YNNKEL (reference sequence). Trimming stripped 4 bases from V and 7 bases from J, with 11 bases between. The CDR3 here is CASSLDGENEQFF. CDR3 nucleotide sequence: TGTGCCAGCAGCCTAGACGGGGAAAATGAGCAGTTCTTC.